This T cell receptor (beta chain) was retrieved from a study of T cell repertoires in cytomegalovirus infection (dated 2019 in TCRdb). Some background on the complete study: Peptide stimulations targeted recently identified HLA-C-restricted CMV epitopes, whose presentation resists viral immunomodulation, together with well-studied HLA-B-restricted epitopes. The HLA type of each donor mattered for the analysis, because public TCR beta signatures pointed to carriage of CMV infection along with the matching HLA type.

According to the study, the label for this sample's treatment or condition signals: in vitro stimulation with specific CMV peptide epitopes to enrich CMV-specific T cells. Sequencing used an Illumina HiSeq 1500. TCRdb reprocessing: public reads trimmed at Q25 with fastp, clones called with MiXCR, in-frame beta chains kept. Under each unique CDR3 protein, matching rows form one entry showing the most common genes and DNA. This sample comprises approximately 270,000 distinct CDR3 sequences, less than 25% of them detected only once. Roughly a fifth of the sample rests with the top ten. This clonotype was picked up a small number of times. Its cognate antigen has yet to be identified. Qualities for individual bases were not recorded, and no much larger clone is one base off. Overall study results and their limits: In both this cohort and an independent cohort of 350 or so donors, the cumulative frequency of public TCR beta family members distinguished carriers of CMV infection plus the relevant HLA type. The ex vivo response was dominated by HLA-C-restricted CMV-specific TCR beta clonotypes, which also provided the single most frequent clonotype in two of eight donors.

The germline V gene sets CDR1 to SGHNT and CDR2 to YENEEA. The CDR3 runs 15 amino acids, cysteine and phenylalanine included. The entry retains the CDR3 DNA only, 45 bases that are in frame from base 1. V ends up 2 bases short and J 5 bases short, with an unmatched junction base count of 6. The receptor was derived from a human donor in good health (CMV status not recorded). Some clones in this sample may be carry-over from other donors' samples. The chain uses TRBV11-3 and TRBJ2-5; 9 bases in the middle match TRBD1. The source material was cultured PBMCs, sampled from culture after CMV antigen stimulation. The DNA sequence reads TGTGCCAGCAGCTTACAGACAGGGGGACGGGAGACCCAGTACTTC. It translates as CASSLQTGGRETQYF.